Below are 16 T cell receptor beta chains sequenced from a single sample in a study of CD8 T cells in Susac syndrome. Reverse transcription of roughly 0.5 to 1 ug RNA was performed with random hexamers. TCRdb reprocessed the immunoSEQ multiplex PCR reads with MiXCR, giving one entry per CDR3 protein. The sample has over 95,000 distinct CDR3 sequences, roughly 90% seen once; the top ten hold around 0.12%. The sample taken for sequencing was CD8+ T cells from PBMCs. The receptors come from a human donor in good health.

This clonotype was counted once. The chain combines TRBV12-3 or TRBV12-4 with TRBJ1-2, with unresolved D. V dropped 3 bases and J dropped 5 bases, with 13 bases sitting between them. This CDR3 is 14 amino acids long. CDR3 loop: CASSFFVSDYGYTF. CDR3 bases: TGTGCCAGCAGTTTTTTCGTTTCGGATTATGGCTACACCTTC.

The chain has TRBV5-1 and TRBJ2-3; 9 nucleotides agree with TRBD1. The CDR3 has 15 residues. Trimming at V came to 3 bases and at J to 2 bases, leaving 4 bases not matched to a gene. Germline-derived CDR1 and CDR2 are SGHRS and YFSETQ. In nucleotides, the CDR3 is TGCGCCAGCAGCTGGGGGACAGGGTCCACAGATACGCAGTATTTT. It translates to CASSWGTGSTDTQYF.

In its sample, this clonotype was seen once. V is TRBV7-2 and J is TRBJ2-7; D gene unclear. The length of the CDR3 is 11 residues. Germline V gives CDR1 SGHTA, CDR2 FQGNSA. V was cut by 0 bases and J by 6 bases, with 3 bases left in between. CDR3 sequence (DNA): TGTGCCAGCAGCTTAGCCGCCGAGCAGTACTTC. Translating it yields CASSLAAEQYF. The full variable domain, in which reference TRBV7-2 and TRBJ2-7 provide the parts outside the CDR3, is GAGVSQSPSNKVTEKGKDVELRCDPISGHTALYWYRQSLGQGLEFLIYFQGNSAPDKSGLPSDRFSAERTGGSVSTLTIQRTQQEDSAVYLCASSLAAEQYFGPGTRLTVT.

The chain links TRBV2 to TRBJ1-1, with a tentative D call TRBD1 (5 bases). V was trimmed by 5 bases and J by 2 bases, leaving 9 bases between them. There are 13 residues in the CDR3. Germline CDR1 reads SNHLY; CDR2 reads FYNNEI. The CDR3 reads CASSSGSNTEAFF. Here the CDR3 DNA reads TGTGCCAGCAGTTCAGGGTCTAACACTGAAGCTTTCTTT.

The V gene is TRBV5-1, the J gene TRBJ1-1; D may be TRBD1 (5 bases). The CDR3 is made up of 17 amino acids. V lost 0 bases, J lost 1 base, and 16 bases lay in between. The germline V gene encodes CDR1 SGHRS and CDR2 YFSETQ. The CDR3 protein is CASSLEEGRRANTEAFF. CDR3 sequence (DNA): TGCGCCAGCAGCTTGGAGGAGGGACGGAGGGCGAACACTGAAGCTTTCTTT.

CDR3 in amino acids: CASSQEARPPNTGELFF. Here the CDR3 DNA reads TGCGCCAGCAGCCAAGAGGCGAGGCCGCCGAACACCGGGGAGCTGTTTTTT. The chain carries TRBV4-3 and TRBJ2-2; no firm D call. The CDR3 totals 17 residues. V gave up 0 bases and J gave up 0 bases, with 11 bases separating them. The germline gives CDR1 LGHNA, CDR2 YSLEER.

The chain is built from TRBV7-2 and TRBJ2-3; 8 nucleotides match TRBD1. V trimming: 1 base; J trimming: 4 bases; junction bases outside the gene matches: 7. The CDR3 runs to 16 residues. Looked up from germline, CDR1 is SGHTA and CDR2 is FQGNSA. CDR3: CASSLEPAGGPDTQYF. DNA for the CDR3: TGTGCCAGCAGCTTAGAACCGGCAGGGGGCCCAGATACGCAGTATTTT.

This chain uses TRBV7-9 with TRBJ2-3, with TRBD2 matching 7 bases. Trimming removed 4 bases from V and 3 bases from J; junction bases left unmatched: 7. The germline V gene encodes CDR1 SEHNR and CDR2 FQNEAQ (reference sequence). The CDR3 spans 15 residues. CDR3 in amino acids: CASSSDAGETDTQYF. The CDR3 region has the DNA TGTGCCAGCAGCTCGGATGCGGGAGAGACAGATACGCAGTATTTT.

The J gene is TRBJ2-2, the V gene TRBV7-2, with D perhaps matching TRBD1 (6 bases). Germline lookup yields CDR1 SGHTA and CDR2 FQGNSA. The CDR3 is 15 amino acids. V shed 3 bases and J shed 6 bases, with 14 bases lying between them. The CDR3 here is CASSLDSGVAGELFF. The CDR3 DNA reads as TGTGCCAGCAGCTTGGACTCAGGGGTGGCCGGGGAGCTGTTTTTT.

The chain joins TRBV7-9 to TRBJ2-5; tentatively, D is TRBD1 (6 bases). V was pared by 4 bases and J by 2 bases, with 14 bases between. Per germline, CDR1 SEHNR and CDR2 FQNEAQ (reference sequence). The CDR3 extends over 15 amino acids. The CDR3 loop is CASSSRDTLQETQYF. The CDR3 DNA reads TGTGCCAGCAGCTCCCGGGACACCTTACAAGAGACCCAGTACTTC.

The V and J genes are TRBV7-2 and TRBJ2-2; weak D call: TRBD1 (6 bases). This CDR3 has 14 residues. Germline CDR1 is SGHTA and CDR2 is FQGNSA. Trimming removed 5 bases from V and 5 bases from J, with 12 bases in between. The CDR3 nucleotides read TGTGCCAGCAGCCCTCAGGGGATTACCGGGGAGCTGTTTTTT. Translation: CASSPQGITGELFF.

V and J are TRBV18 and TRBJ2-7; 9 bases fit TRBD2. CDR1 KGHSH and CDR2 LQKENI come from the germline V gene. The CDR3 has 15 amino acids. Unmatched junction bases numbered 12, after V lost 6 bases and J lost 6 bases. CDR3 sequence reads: CASSLKAGGPAEQYF. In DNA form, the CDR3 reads TGTGCCAGCTCTTTAAAGGCGGGAGGGCCCGCCGAGCAGTACTTC. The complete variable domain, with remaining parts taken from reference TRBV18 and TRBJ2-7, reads NAGVMQNPRHLVRRRGQEARLRCSPMKGHSHVYWYRQLPEEGLKFMVYLQKENIIDESGMPKERFSAEFPKEGPSILRIQQVVRGDSAAYFCASSLKAGGPAEQYFGPGTRLTVT.

The CDR3 region has the DNA TGTGCCAGCAGCTTAGGACAGGGTACATACCTAATCTACGAGCAGTACTTC. Protein: CASSLGQGTYLIYEQYF. The V call is TRBV7-9, the J call TRBJ2-7; 7 bases map to TRBD1. Germline loops: CDR1 SEHNR, CDR2 FQNEAQ (reference sequence). The CDR3 totals 17 residues. Unmatched junction bases numbered 12, after V lost 1 base and J lost 3 bases.

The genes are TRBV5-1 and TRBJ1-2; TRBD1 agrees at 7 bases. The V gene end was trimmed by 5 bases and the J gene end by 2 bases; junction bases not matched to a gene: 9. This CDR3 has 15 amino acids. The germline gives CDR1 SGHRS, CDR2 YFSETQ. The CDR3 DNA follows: TGCGCCAGCAGAAATATCCCGGGACAGAACTATGGCTACACCTTC. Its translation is CASRNIPGQNYGYTF.

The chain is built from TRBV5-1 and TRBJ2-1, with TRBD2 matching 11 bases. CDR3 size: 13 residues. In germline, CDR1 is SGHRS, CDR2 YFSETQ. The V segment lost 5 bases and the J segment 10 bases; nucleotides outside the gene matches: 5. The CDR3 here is CASRTSGNQEQFF. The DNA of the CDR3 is TGCGCCAGCAGGACTAGCGGGAACCAGGAGCAGTTCTTC.

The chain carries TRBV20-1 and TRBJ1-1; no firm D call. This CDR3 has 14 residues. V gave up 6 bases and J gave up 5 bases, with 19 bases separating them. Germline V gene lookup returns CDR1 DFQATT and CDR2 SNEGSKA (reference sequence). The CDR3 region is CSAPRTVLGTEAFF. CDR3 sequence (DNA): TGCAGTGCCCCTAGGACGGTTCTGGGAACTGAAGCTTTCTTT.